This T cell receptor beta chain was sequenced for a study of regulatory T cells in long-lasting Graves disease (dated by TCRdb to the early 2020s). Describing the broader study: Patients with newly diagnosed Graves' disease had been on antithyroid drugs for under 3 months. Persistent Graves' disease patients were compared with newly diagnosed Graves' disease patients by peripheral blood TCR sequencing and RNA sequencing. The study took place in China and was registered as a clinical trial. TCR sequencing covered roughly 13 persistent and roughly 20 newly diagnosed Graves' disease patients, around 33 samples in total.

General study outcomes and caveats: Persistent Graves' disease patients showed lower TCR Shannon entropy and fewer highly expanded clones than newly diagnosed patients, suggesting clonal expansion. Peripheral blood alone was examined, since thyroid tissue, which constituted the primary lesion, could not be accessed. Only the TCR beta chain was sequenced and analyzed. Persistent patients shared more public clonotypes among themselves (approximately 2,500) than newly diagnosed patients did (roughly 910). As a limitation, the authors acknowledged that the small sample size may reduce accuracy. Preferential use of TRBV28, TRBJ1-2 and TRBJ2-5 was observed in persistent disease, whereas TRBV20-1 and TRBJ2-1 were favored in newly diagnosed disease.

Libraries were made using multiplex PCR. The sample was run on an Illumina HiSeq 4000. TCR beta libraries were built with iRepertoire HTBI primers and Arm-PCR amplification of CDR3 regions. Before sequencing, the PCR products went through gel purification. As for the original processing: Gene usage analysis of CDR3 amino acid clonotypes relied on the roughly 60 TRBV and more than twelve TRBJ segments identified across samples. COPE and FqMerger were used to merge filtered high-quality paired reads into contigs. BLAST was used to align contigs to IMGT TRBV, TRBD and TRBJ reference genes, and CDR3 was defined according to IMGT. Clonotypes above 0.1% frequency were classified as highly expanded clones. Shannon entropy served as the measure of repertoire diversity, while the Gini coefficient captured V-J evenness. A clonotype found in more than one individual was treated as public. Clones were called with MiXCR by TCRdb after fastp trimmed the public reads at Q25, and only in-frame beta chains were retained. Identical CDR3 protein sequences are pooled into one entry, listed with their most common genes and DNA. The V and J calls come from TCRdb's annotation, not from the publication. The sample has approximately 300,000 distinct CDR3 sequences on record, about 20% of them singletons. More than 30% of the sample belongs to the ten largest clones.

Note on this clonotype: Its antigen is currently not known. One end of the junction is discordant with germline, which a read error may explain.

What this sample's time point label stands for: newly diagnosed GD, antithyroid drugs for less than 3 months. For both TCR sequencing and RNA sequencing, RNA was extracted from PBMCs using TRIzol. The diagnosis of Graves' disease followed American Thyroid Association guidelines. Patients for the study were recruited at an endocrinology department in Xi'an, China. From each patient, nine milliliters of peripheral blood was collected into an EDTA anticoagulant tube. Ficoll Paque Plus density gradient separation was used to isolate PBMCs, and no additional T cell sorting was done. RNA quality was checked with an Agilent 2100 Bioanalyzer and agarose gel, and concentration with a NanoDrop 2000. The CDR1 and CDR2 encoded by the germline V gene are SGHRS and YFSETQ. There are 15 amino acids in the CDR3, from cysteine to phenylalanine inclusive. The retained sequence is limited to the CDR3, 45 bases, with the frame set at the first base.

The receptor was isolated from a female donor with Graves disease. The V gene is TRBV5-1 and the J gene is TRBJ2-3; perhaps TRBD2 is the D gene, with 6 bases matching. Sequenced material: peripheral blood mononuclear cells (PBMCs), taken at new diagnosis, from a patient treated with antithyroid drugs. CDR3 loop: CASSVLEGPTDTQYF. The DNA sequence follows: TGTGCCAGCAGCGTCCTGGAGGGGCCTACAGATACGCAGTATTTT.